This paragraph covers one TCR beta chain sequence. In the authors' methods: The assay estimated nucleated cells by amplifying reference gene primers. Only in-frame clones appear in the TCRdb table, and some are missing; sequencing was by immunoSEQ multiplex PCR. D and trimming come from the DNA, and the V and J calls and clone size come from that table. The sample has some 350,000 clones; around nine tenths are singletons. This sample was included in a study of blood T cell repertoires in COVID-19. The V end was cut by 0 bases, the J end by 4 bases, with 7 bases between. The CDR3 has 13 residues. Germline CDR1 is LGHDT and CDR2 is YNNKEL (reference sequence).

This TCR was sampled from a woman in her 70s with COVID-19, enrolled during active disease. The sample taken for sequencing was peripheral blood. The V call is TRBV3-1 (or the pseudogene TRBV3-2), the J call TRBJ2-7, with D hard to call. CDR3 amino acids: CASSQERRYEQYF. The CDR3 nucleotides are TGTGCCAGCAGCCAAGAAAGGAGATACGAGCAGTACTTC.